The sequence of this T cell receptor (beta chain) was determined in a study of T cells in Graves' hyperthyroidism and ophthalmopathy. Study conclusions and caveats: In simple terms, a model built on 13 V-J features told ophthalmopathy apart from stable hyperthyroidism. Most clonotypes expanded in thyroid above 0.001 were likewise present in blood.

Amplified regions were TCR beta CDR3 sequences from RNA transcripts. First-round RT-PCR of the TCR CDR3 relied on the HTBI primer set. MiXCR was run by TCRdb on the multiplex PCR reads, yielding one entry per CDR3 protein. The table has 550,000 to 700,000 distinct CDR3 sequences, roughly 50% seen once; the top ten hold roughly 19%. CDR1 and CDR2 (germline): DFQATT, SNEGSKA (reference sequence). This CDR3 region has 13 residues. Thyroid ultrasound, orbital computed tomography, clinical symptoms, and serum thyroxine and TRAb underpinned diagnoses. About this clonotype itself: Its specificity is not known. A much larger clone sits a single nucleotide away, making a read error possible.

The chain employs TRBV20-1 and TRBJ1-3; weak D call: TRBD1 (6 bases). This clonotype was obtained from an adult woman with Graves' disease, either hyperthyroidism or ophthalmopathy (not recorded which). The sample consisted of peripheral blood or thyroid tissue (not recorded which). CDR3 coding DNA: TGCAGTGCTAGGGGGGGGCCTGGAAACGCCATATATTTT. As protein: CSARGGPGNAIYF.